The 29 T cell receptor beta chains below come from one sample, sequenced in a study of radiation and T cells in renal cell carcinoma. The data were produced by immunoSEQ multiplex PCR, yet TCRdb's version contains in-frame clones alone and is incomplete. This sample yields some 130,000 clones, of which 80% to 90% are seen a single time; approximately 2% belongs to the top ten. As for time point: blood 2 weeks post-SBRT. Treatment indicated: 15 Gy SBRT to primary tumor, nephrectomy 4 weeks later. The source was blood, collected from a patient whose treatment included radiotherapy and nephrectomy. The receptors shown here come from a woman in her fifties or sixties with renal cell carcinoma.

The V gene is TRBV5-6, the J gene TRBJ1-2; D not resolved. The CDR3 consists of 13 residues. The germline V gene encodes CDR1 SGHDT and CDR2 YYEEEE. With 4 bases removed from V and 1 base from J, the gap between germline ends came to 8 bases. The CDR3 here is CASSPLDNYGYTF. CDR3 nucleotides: TGTGCCAGCAGCCCCCTGGATAACTATGGCTACACCTTC.

The V gene is TRBV6-1, the J gene TRBJ1-1; possibly TRBD1 for D (5 bases). This CDR3 is 15 amino acids long. V was trimmed by 2 bases and J by 6 bases, leaving 16 bases between them. CDR1 and CDR2 (germline): MNHNS, SASEGT. This CDR3 is CASSEFQGGIAEAFF. CDR3 DNA sequence: TGTGCCAGCAGTGAATTTCAGGGAGGCATTGCTGAAGCTTTCTTT.

The chain carries TRBV19 and TRBJ1-1; D call uncertain. V was pared by 3 bases and J by 4 bases, with 9 bases between. Per germline, CDR1 LNHDA and CDR2 SQIVND (reference sequence). The CDR3 sequence is 13 residues long. For the CDR3, the DNA is TGTGCCAGTAGTATTAGCGTGTCCACTGAAGCTTTCTTT. Its translation is CASSISVSTEAFF.

The chain combines TRBV5-1 with TRBJ2-5; TRBD1 matches 8 bases. Judging by the DNA end, TRBJ2-7 fits better; the J call may be wrong. The germline V gene has CDR1 SGHRS and CDR2 YFSETQ. The CDR3 runs to 15 residues. The CDR3 DNA follows: TGCGCCAGCAGCTTGGGACAGGGGAGCGTGAACGAGCAGTACTTC. This translates into CASSLGQGSVNEQYF.

This clone was observed a single time. Other nucleotide sequences from this sample produce the same CDR3. J is TRBJ2-7 and V is TRBV19; 11 bases line up with TRBD1. The CDR3 loop spans 14 amino acids. Germline loops: CDR1 LNHDA, CDR2 SQIVND (reference sequence). V gave up 3 bases and J gave up 2 bases; unmatched junction bases: 0. Written as DNA, the CDR3 is TGTGCCAGTAGTATGGGACAGGGGGCCTACGAGCAGTACTTC. Encoded protein: CASSMGQGAYEQYF. Drawing the rest from reference TRBV19 and TRBJ2-7, the complete variable domain is DGGITQSPKYLFRKEGQNVTLSCEQNLNHDAMYWYRQDPGQGLRLIYYSQIVNDFQKGDIAEGYSVSREKKESFPLTVTSAQKNPTAFYLCASSMGQGAYEQYFGPGTRLTVT.

The chain carries TRBV7-2 and TRBJ1-1; perhaps TRBD1 as D (5 bases). The V gene's germline CDR1 is SGHTA and CDR2 FQGNSA. This CDR3 has 13 residues. Trimming removed 4 bases at V and 3 bases at J, with 9 bases between. For the CDR3, the DNA is TGTGCCAGCAGCTCAGGGTACGACACTGAAGCTTTCTTT. It is translated as CASSSGYDTEAFF. Supplemented by reference TRBV7-2 and TRBJ1-1, the full variable domain reads GAGVSQSPSNKVTEKGKDVELRCDPISGHTALYWYRQSLGQGLEFLIYFQGNSAPDKSGLPSDRFSAERTGGSVSTLTIQRTQQEDSAVYLCASSSGYDTEAFFGQGTRLTVV.

This chain uses TRBV7-2 with TRBJ1-1; tentatively, D is TRBD1 (5 bases). V gave up 6 bases and J gave up 4 bases, with 15 bases separating them. The CDR3 has 14 amino acids. CDR1 and CDR2 from the germline V gene are SGHTA and FQGNSA. This CDR3 is CASSNPGFGTEAFF. CDR3 DNA: TGTGCCAGCAGTAATCCAGGGTTTGGCACTGAAGCTTTCTTT.

The J gene is TRBJ1-2, the V gene TRBV29-1; D ambiguous. From germline, CDR1 is SQVTM and CDR2 ANQGSEA. This CDR3 region has 12 residues. Trimming pared 3 bases from V and 8 bases from J, leaving 13 bases between. The CDR3 nucleotides are TGCAGCGTTGATTGGCTACTGGCGGGCTACACCTTC. It yields the protein CSVDWLLAGYTF.

Turning to this clone: The junction departs from germline at one end; a sequencing error may be responsible. As DNA, the CDR3 is TGCGCCAGCAGCCCGGGGCTTTTACAGGGTAGCCATCAGCCCCAGCATTTT. Translated: CASSPGLLQGSHQPQHF. V usage is TRBV5-1 and J usage is TRBJ1-5, with D tentatively TRBD1 (6 bases). The CDR3 consists of 17 residues. Germline V gene sequence: CDR1 SGHRS, CDR2 YFSETQ.

The chain couples TRBV9 to TRBJ1-4; TRBD1 matches at 10 bases. V was clipped by 4 bases and J by 7 bases; unmatched bases: 7. This CDR3 region has 15 residues. CDR1 and CDR2 (germline): SGDLS, YYNGEE. CDR3 in DNA: TGTGCCAGCAGCCCGGCGGGACAGGGGAGTGAAAAACTGTTTTTT. This codes for CASSPAGQGSEKLFF. The entire variable domain, with the rest obtained from reference TRBV9 and TRBJ1-4, is as follows: DSGVTQTPKHLITATGQRVTLRCSPRSGDLSVYWYQQSLDQGLQFLIQYYNGEERAKGNILERFSAQQFPDLHSELNLSSLELGDSALYFCASSPAGQGSEKLFFGSGTQLSVL.

The CDR3 region has the DNA TGTGCCAGCACTCGACAGGGCTATGGCTACACCTTC. This encodes CASTRQGYGYTF. The V and J genes are TRBV14 and TRBJ1-2; 7 bases are a match to TRBD1. The CDR3 is made up of 12 amino acids. J lost 4 bases, V lost 7 bases, and 3 bases had no gene match. The germline V gene has CDR1 SGHDN and CDR2 FVKESK.

This rearrangement joins TRBV6-1 to TRBJ1-6; no clear D. Germline loops: CDR1 MNHNS, CDR2 SASEGT. The CDR3 has 13 residues. Deletions cut 1 base from V and 5 bases from J, with 3 bases between. CDR3 protein: CASSEVNNSPLHF. CDR3 in DNA: TGTGCCAGCAGTGAAGTAAATAATTCACCCCTCCACTTT.

The V and J genes are TRBV7-3 and TRBJ1-1; D might be TRBD1 (5 bases). V lost 1 base and J lost 4, with 19 bases in between. CDR3 length: 17 amino acids. CDR1 and CDR2 from the germline V gene are SGHTA and FQGTGA. CDR3 in DNA: TGTGCCAGCAGCTTAAGGTCTGTGGGGAATGGGGCCACTGAAGCTTTCTTT. It is translated as CASSLRSVGNGATEAFF. Combining the CDR3 with reference TRBV7-3 and TRBJ1-1 gives the whole variable domain GAGVSQTPSNKVTEKGKYVELRCDPISGHTALYWYRQSLGQGPEFLIYFQGTGAADDSGLPNDRFFAVRPEGSVSTLKIQRTERGDSAVYLCASSLRSVGNGATEAFFGQGTRLTVV.

This chain connects TRBV10-3 to TRBJ1-1; D call uncertain. From germline, CDR1 is ENHRY and CDR2 SYGVKD. V was pared by 6 bases and J by 0 bases, with 8 bases between. The CDR3 runs to 13 residues. The CDR3 loop is CAIRPRLNTEAFF. The DNA of the CDR3 is TGTGCCATCAGACCACGACTGAACACTGAAGCTTTCTTT.

The table lists this clone with a count of one. The chain joins TRBV27 to TRBJ1-5; D is ambiguous. CDR3 length: 14 amino acids. The germline V and J ends were trimmed by 5 bases and 5 bases, with 13 bases remaining between them. Germline values: CDR1 MNHEY, CDR2 SMNVEV (reference sequence). In DNA form, the CDR3 reads TGTGCCAGCAGTAGAGTTTCTACTGATCAGCCCCAGCATTTT. This sequence encodes CASSRVSTDQPQHF.

This chain uses TRBV2 with TRBJ1-2; TRBD1 agrees at 9 bases. The CDR3 spans 15 residues. V lost 6 bases to trimming and J lost 7 bases; unmatched junction nucleotides: 12. Germline CDR1 and CDR2: SNHLY and FYNNEI. CDR3 coding DNA: TGTGCCAGCAGCGAGCGGGACAGGGTAAGGAGTGGCTACACCTTC. Its translation is CASSERDRVRSGYTF.

The chain uses TRBV28 and TRBJ2-3; weak D call: TRBD1 (5 bases). Germline V gene sequence: CDR1 MDHEN, CDR2 SYDVKM. The V and J ends lost 1 base and 2 bases respectively, with 7 bases between them. The length of the CDR3 is 14 residues. The CDR3 coding sequence is TGTGCCAGCAGTTTATCGACAGACACAGATACGCAGTATTTT. This gives the protein CASSLSTDTDTQYF. The full variable domain, with the rest looked up from reference TRBV28 and TRBJ2-3, is DVKVTQSSRYLVKRTGEKVFLECVQDMDHENMFWYRQDPGLGLRLIYFSYDVKMKEKGDIPEGYSVSREKKERFSLILESASTNQTSMYLCASSLSTDTDTQYFGPGTRLTVL.

This sequence joins TRBV19 and TRBJ2-3; D might be TRBD1 or TRBD2, each matching 5 bases. The germline V gene has CDR1 LNHDA and CDR2 SQIVND (reference sequence). The V end lost 0 bases, the J end lost 4 bases, and 23 bases lay between the germline ends. The CDR3 is 19 residues long. This CDR3 reads CASSIDLLGTTRGADTQYF. The CDR3 DNA reads as TGTGCCAGTAGTATAGATCTTTTGGGGACCACTAGAGGAGCAGATACGCAGTATTTT.

This chain uses TRBV9 with TRBJ2-3; D unclear. Trimming left V 0 bases short and J 2 bases short, with 13 bases between. The length of the CDR3 is 16 residues. Germline CDR1 SGDLS, CDR2 YYNGEE. This CDR3 reads CASSVGANRATDTQYF. DNA of the CDR3: TGTGCCAGCAGCGTAGGGGCCAATAGGGCCACAGATACGCAGTATTTT.

There are a few counts of this clone. V gene TRBV13 combines with J gene TRBJ2-7, with D tentatively TRBD1 (5 bases). Between the trimmed V and J ends, which lost 5 bases and 6 bases, there was a span of 20 bases. The germline gives CDR1 PRHDT, CDR2 FYEKMQ (reference sequence). This CDR3 is 15 amino acids long. CDR3 region: CASSVQDNYASEQYF. The CDR3 DNA follows: TGTGCCAGCAGCGTACAGGATAACTACGCCTCCGAGCAGTACTTC.

J is TRBJ1-1 and V is TRBV9, with D possibly TRBD1 on 6 matching bases. Trimming pared 0 bases from V and 7 bases from J, leaving 13 bases between. The germline V gene has CDR1 SGDLS and CDR2 YYNGEE. The CDR3 extends over 14 amino acids. The CDR3 DNA reads TGTGCCAGCAGCGTAGCTACAGGGATGGGTGAAGCTTTCTTT. Amino acids: CASSVATGMGEAFF. Drawing the rest from reference TRBV9 and TRBJ1-1, the complete variable domain is DSGVTQTPKHLITATGQRVTLRCSPRSGDLSVYWYQQSLDQGLQFLIQYYNGEERAKGNILERFSAQQFPDLHSELNLSSLELGDSALYFCASSVATGMGEAFFGQGTRLTVV.

The sample holds many counts of this clone. J is TRBJ1-2 and V is TRBV7-6; D might be TRBD1 (5 bases). The CDR3 sequence is 16 residues long. The V end lost 1 base, the J end lost 2 bases, and 14 bases lay between the germline ends. Germline V CDR1 and CDR2: SGHVS, FNYEAQ. The CDR3 reads CASSLEGTNLNYGYTF. The CDR3 DNA is TGTGCCAGCAGCTTAGAGGGGACGAACCTGAACTATGGCTACACCTTC. Combining the CDR3 with reference TRBV7-6 and TRBJ1-2 gives the whole variable domain GAGVSQSPRYKVTKRGQDVALRCDPISGHVSLYWYRQALGQGPEFLTYFNYEAQQDKSGLPNDRFSAERPEGSISTLTIQRTEQRDSAMYRCASSLEGTNLNYGYTFGSGTRLTVV.

The V and J genes are TRBV6-5 and TRBJ1-5; D gene uncertain. Trimming stripped 6 bases from V and 3 bases from J, with 12 bases between. Germline CDR1 reads MNHEY; CDR2 reads SVGAGI. The CDR3 is 14 amino acids. DNA of the CDR3: TGTGCCAGCAGCCCGACGGTACTCAATCAGCCCCAGCATTTT. Amino acid sequence: CASSPTVLNQPQHF.

Details on this clone: This specimen includes other DNA sequences encoding the same CDR3. This chain connects TRBV6-5 to TRBJ2-1; no clear D. Trimming shortened V by 2 bases and J by 5 bases, and 4 bases separated the two germline ends. This CDR3 has 12 residues. The germline V gene encodes CDR1 MNHEY and CDR2 SVGAGI. CDR3 DNA: TGTGCCAGCAGTTACCCTGACAATGAGCAGTTCTTC. Translation: CASSYPDNEQFF.

V usage is TRBV5-1 and J usage is TRBJ1-2, with D perhaps matching TRBD1 (5 bases). V shed 4 bases and J shed 8 bases, with 12 bases lying between them. This CDR3 region has 12 residues. From germline, CDR1 is SGHRS and CDR2 YFSETQ. The CDR3 region is CASSTDSLGYTF. CDR3 bases: TGCGCCAGCAGCACCGACAGTCTGGGCTACACCTTC. The variable domain in full, completed from reference TRBV5-1 and TRBJ1-2, reads KAGVTQTPRYLIKTRGQQVTLSCSPISGHRSVSWYQQTPGQGLQFLFEYFSETQRNKGNFPGRFSGRQFSNSRSEMNVSTLELGDSALYLCASSTDSLGYTFGSGTRLTVV.

The rearrangement links TRBV10-3 to TRBJ2-5; no definite D call. V was pared by 0 bases and J by 5 bases, with 10 bases between. This CDR3 comprises 14 residues. Germline CDR1 reads ENHRY; CDR2 reads SYGVKD. The chain's CDR3 is CAISESLGFETQYF. As DNA, the CDR3 is TGTGCCATCAGTGAGTCGCTAGGGTTTGAGACCCAGTACTTC.

The chain joins TRBV29-1 to TRBJ2-3, with D possibly TRBD1 on 6 matching bases. Trimming shortened V by 6 bases and J by 0 bases, and 16 bases separated the two germline ends. This CDR3 is 15 amino acids long. Germline V gene lookup returns CDR1 SQVTM and CDR2 ANQGSEA. The CDR3 is CSVTGPVPSTDTQYF. CDR3 bases: TGCAGCGTCACAGGGCCGGTGCCTAGCACAGATACGCAGTATTTT.

This clone has only one observation. The J gene is TRBJ1-4, the V gene TRBV29-1; maybe TRBD1 (6 bases). Looked up from germline, CDR1 is SQVTM and CDR2 is ANQGSEA. The CDR3 runs to 11 residues. In nucleotides, the CDR3 is TGCAGTGTCCGGGACATAGAAAAACTGTTTTTT. Translating gives CSVRDIEKLFF.

The chain recombines TRBV7-9 with TRBJ1-4; D is ambiguous. V lost 3 bases to trimming and J lost 2 bases, with 10 bases between them. The CDR3 has 15 residues. Germline loops: CDR1 SEHNR, CDR2 FQNEAQ (reference sequence). The CDR3 bases are TGTGCCAGCAGCTTCCGGGGAGCCACTAATGAAAAACTGTTTTTT. It yields the protein CASSFRGATNEKLFF.